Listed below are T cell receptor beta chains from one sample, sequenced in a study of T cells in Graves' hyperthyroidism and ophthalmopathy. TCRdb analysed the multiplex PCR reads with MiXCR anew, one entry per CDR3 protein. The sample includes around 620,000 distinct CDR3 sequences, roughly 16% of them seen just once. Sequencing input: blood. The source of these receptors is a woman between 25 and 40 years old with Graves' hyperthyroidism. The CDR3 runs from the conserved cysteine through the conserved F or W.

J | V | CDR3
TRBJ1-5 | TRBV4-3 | CASSQVYRENQPQHF
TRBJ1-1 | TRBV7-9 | CASSSIDRLGGAYTEAFF
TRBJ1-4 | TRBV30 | CAWSVLSSGGKLFF
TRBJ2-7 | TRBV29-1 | CSVEGNRYEQYF
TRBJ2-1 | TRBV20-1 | CSARGLAVIRISDNEQFF
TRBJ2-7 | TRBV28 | CASSPLTSGRTYEQYF
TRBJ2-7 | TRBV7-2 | CASSGNTGTGPNEQYF
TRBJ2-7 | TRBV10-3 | CAISEKGQGYEQYF
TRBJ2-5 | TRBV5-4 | CASSLLSQGWETQYF
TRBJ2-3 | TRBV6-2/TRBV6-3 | CASSYSPTRTDTQYF
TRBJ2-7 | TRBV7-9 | CACSSGQAYEQYF
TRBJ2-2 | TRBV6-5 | CASSYSRALDTGELFF
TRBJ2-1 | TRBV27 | CASGLTRQAHEQFF
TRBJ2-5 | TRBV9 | CASSAGGEQETQYF
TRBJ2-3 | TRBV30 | CAWDTSGSGTDTQYF
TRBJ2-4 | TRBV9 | CASSDRTSGSYIQYF
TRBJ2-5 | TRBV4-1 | CASSQEATTQYF
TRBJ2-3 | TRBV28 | CASSPIPGTGGTDTQYF
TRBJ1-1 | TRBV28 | CASSPGQTMLEAFF
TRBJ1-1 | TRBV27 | CASSYQVNTEAFF
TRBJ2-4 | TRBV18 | CASSPSGRDIQYF
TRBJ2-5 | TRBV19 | CASRVHGLETQYF
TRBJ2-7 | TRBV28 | CASSLYRDRVEQYF
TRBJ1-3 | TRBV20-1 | CSARIFSGNTIYF
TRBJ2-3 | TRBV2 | CASRGQGSSTDTQYF
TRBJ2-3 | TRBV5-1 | CASSSSGRAIADTQYF
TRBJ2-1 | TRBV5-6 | CASSHLGGISESSYNEQFF
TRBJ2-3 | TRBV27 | CASSNRVRPDTQYF
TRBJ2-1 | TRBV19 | CASQRSEGPSYNEQFF